This T cell receptor (beta chain) was observed in a study of technical replicates of blood from a few donors. Only in-frame clones appear in the TCRdb table, and some are missing; sequencing was by immunoSEQ multiplex PCR. This table holds tens of thousands of clones, 95% to 97% found once. Only one count was recorded for this clone. This receptor was identified in a human donor in good health. The source material was T cells isolated from PBMCs.

CDR3 loop: CASSLDKNTEAFF. The CDR3, as DNA: TGCGCCAGCAGCCTAGACAAGAACACTGAAGCTTTCTTT. The chain uses TRBV4-1 and TRBJ1-1; D is unclear. The V and J ends lost 4 bases and 1 base respectively, with 7 bases between them. The CDR3 loop spans 13 amino acids. CDR1 is MGHRA, CDR2 YSYEKL, per germline.